The T cell receptor (beta chain) under discussion was sequenced for a study of blood T cell repertoires in COVID-19. The V gene lost 6 bases and the J gene lost 4 bases, with 13 bases spanning the gap. CDR1 is SNHLY, CDR2 FYNNEI, per germline. The CDR3 is made up of 14 amino acids. Sequenced by immunoSEQ multiplex PCR; TCRdb stores in-frame clones only, minus some. The sample holds over 350,000 clones, around 88% seen once. This rearrangement joins TRBV2 to TRBJ1-5, with TRBD1 as a possible D gene (6 bases). The TCR originated in a woman aged 25 to 45 with acute or convalescent COVID-19. Sequenced sample: peripheral blood. CDR3 sequence (DNA): TGTGCCAGCAGCAAGGACAGAACTAATCAGCCCCAGCATTTT. This sequence encodes CASSKDRTNQPQHF.